The subject of this entry is one T cell receptor beta chain. It lacks a known antigen. Per-nucleotide qualities are absent, and no much larger clonotype sits a single base away. The data are from a study of identifying expanded T cells in peripheral blood (dated by TCRdb to the late 2010s). Concerning the study at large: Technical replicates were generated by sequencing separate aliquots of the same genomic DNA pool, and four replicates were compared pairwise.

The immunoSEQ Assay, which uses bias-controlled multiplex PCR amplification of genomic DNA, was used to profile TCRbeta CDR3 regions. On the study's bioinformatics: The absolute abundance of each unique TCRbeta CDR3 region was quantified after sequences were collapsed and filtered. Differential abundance was assessed using a binomial (Fisher-equivalent) model and a beta-binomial model in which time-dependent variance fitted from healthy donors was added. Clones with fewer than 5 combined templates were excluded, and clones with Benjamini-Hochberg FDR below 0.01 were called differentially abundant. Using the form v = (b*log(k)+a)^2, the beta-binomial variance was modeled as a function of the total template count across the two samples. TCRdb took this table from immuneACCESS and kept in-frame rearrangements with V and J called. Such tables lack part of the clones; where checked against another copy, unresolved V genes explain under half of the gap, and the rest is unexplained. V and J calls and clone size follow that table, whereas D and trimming were derived from the DNA. In all, the sample holds fewer than 60,000 clones, and roughly 80% of those were seen once. The ten largest clones add up to approximately 15% of the sample.

In the germline V gene, CDR1 corresponds to MNHNS and CDR2 to SASEGT. V loses 6 bases, J loses 0 bases, and the germline ends lie 14 bases apart. Including cysteine and phenylalanine, the CDR3 has 15 amino acids. The CDR3 DNA has 45 bases and is translated from base 1. No immune events such as infections were documented for the healthy donors during the collection period. Blood repertoires from healthy donors were used as a training cohort for calibrating time-dependent variance in a beta-binomial model of differential abundance of T-cell clones. There were roughly 10 healthy donors in the training cohort, of whom 3 were female and 7 were male. Donor ages ranged from about 29 to 70 years, with an average of about 41 years. Whole blood was collected from each healthy donor at three time points spaced approximately 2 weeks apart and obtained from a commercial supplier. Genomic DNA was extracted from unsorted whole blood for immunosequencing.

Overall results and qualifications from the work: Both the number of clones called differentially abundant and the false-positive rate were significantly reduced by the beta-binomial model across all healthy-donor time intervals. The authors expected biological variance in healthy repertoires might increase further over much longer intervals such as months to years. For all healthy donors, the variance in clone template counts between approximately two-week samples rose significantly as total template count increased. Between technical replicates the binomial model flagged around 1.2 differentially abundant clones, whereas over about 2 weeks the binomial model flagged about 15 and over roughly four weeks around 18.

Sequencing was carried out using blood. This clonotype was obtained from a person aged 18-70 years in good health. The chain couples TRBV6-1 to TRBJ1-1; the best D guess is TRBD1, with 6 bases matching. The sequenced DNA: TGTGCCAGCAGCGTCCGGAGGGGGATGAACACTGAAGCTTTCTTT. It translates to CASSVRRGMNTEAFF.